Following are 19 T cell receptor beta chains from one sample sequenced in a study of blood T cell repertoires in COVID-19. This table comes from immunoSEQ multiplex PCR, and its TCRdb copy is limited to in-frame clones, with some not included. Counted here are over 200,000 clones, around 87% occurring once; the ten biggest clones make up 2% to 2.5%. The sequenced material came from peripheral blood. Every receptor here comes from a woman in her 50s with acute or convalescent COVID-19.

V gene TRBV10-2 combines with J gene TRBJ2-1, with TRBD2 identical over 9 bases. V lost 8 bases to trimming and J lost 15 bases; unmatched junction nucleotides: 17. CDR1 and CDR2 (germline): WSHSY, SAAADI. This CDR3 region has 14 residues. The CDR3, as DNA: TGCGCCAGCGGTTTTTTTGGGACTAGCCCTAATGGGTTCTTC. Translation: CASGFFGTSPNGFF.

The chain links TRBV28 to TRBJ1-3, with D possibly being TRBD1 (6 bases). Trimming stripped 7 bases from V and 0 bases from J, with 19 bases between. This CDR3 is built from 17 residues. Germline V lookup: CDR1 MDHEN, CDR2 SYDVKM. In DNA form, the CDR3 reads TGTGCCAGCAAGGACAGATTGGGGCAGGGCTCTGGAAACACCATATATTTT. Protein: CASKDRLGQGSGNTIYF.

The rearrangement links TRBV21-1 to TRBJ2-4; the table's D gene call, TRBD2, was not cross checked with the DNA. TRBV21-1 is shown as a pseudogene. The CDR3 has 16 residues. Here the CDR3 DNA reads TGTGCCAGCAGCAATGCGGGGGAACCAGCCAAAAACATTCAGTACTTC. Translated: CASSNAGEPAKNIQYF.

This chain uses TRBV5-4 with TRBJ2-7; the match to TRBD2 covers 10 bases. This CDR3 spans 15 amino acids. J lost 3 bases, V lost 4 bases, and 7 bases had no gene match. Germline CDR1 reads SGHNT; CDR2 reads YYREEE (reference sequence). As DNA, the CDR3 is TGTGCCAGCAGCACCGGGACTAGCGAGGGCTACGAGCAGTACTTC. Encoded protein: CASSTGTSEGYEQYF.

V gene TRBV7-9 combines with J gene TRBJ1-1; 9 bases line up with TRBD1. The germline gives CDR1 SEHNR, CDR2 FQNEAQ (reference sequence). V gave up 4 bases and J gave up 0 bases; unmatched junction bases: 15. The CDR3 runs 19 residues. For the CDR3, the DNA is TGTGCCAGCAGCTCGCCAACAGGGGGCGTTATGAGGATGAACACTGAAGCTTTCTTT. Translated: CASSSPTGGVMRMNTEAFF.

The chain combines TRBV4-2 with TRBJ2-7; D might be TRBD2 (5 bases). The germline V and J ends were trimmed by 2 bases and 3 bases, with 8 bases remaining between them. The CDR3 has 13 residues. Germline V gives CDR1 LGHNA, CDR2 YNFKEQ. This chain's CDR3 is CASSQRTDYEQYF. Written as DNA, the CDR3 is TGTGCCAGCAGCCAACGGACTGACTACGAGCAGTACTTC.

This chain links TRBV5-1 with TRBJ2-3, with D tentatively TRBD1 (5 bases). In germline, CDR1 is SGHRS, CDR2 YFSETQ. With 3 bases removed from V and 4 bases from J, the gap between germline ends came to 12 bases. This CDR3 contains 14 residues. Here the CDR3 reads CASSSQGSSDTQYF. The DNA for the CDR3 is TGCGCCAGCAGCTCCCAGGGCTCGTCAGATACGCAGTATTTT.

The CDR3 spells CASSWGDVTFF. CDR3 coding DNA: TGTGCCAGCAGCTGGGGGGATGTAACTTTCTTT. The J gene is TRBJ1-1, the V gene TRBV5-6, with a tentative D call TRBD1 (5 bases). The V end was cut by 3 bases, the J end by 12 bases, with 12 bases between. The CDR3 has 11 amino acids. The germline V gene has CDR1 SGHDT and CDR2 YYEEEE.

The J gene is TRBJ2-4, the V gene TRBV6-2 or TRBV6-3; D might be TRBD2 (6 bases). Germline CDR1 is MNHEY and CDR2 is SVGEGT. V lost 4 bases and J lost 6, with 16 bases in between. The CDR3 has 15 amino acids. The CDR3 sequence is CASSWVGDSRNIQYF. CDR3 bases: TGTGCCAGCAGTTGGGTCGGGGACTCAAGAAACATTCAGTACTTC.

The gene calls are TRBV5-1 and TRBJ2-4; D might be TRBD1 (6 bases). The CDR3 spans 15 residues. Germline V lookup: CDR1 SGHRS, CDR2 YFSETQ. V shed 0 bases and J shed 10 bases, with 17 bases lying between them. In DNA form, the CDR3 reads TGCGCCAGCAGCTTGGCCGGGACAACTGCGGAAATTCAGTACTTC. This sequence encodes CASSLAGTTAEIQYF.

This clone was observed a single time. The V and J genes are TRBV5-6 and TRBJ2-2; D is possibly TRBD2 (6 bases). Germline V gene lookup returns CDR1 SGHDT and CDR2 YYEEEE. The CDR3 has 15 amino acids. V lost 4 bases and J lost 3, with 13 bases in between. For the CDR3, the DNA is TGTGCCAGCAGCAGTCAGCGGGCGGACACCGGGGAGCTGTTTTTT. As protein: CASSSQRADTGELFF.

This clone came up once. This sequence joins TRBV28 and TRBJ2-7, with D tentatively TRBD1 (6 bases). From germline, CDR1 is MDHEN and CDR2 SYDVKM. Deletions cut 7 bases from V and 3 bases from J, with 16 bases between. CDR3 length: 14 amino acids. The CDR3 is CASTDLGTRYEQYF. CDR3 coding DNA: TGTGCCAGCACCGACCTCGGGACACGCTACGAGCAGTACTTC. Full variable domain (rest looked up from reference TRBV28 and TRBJ2-7): DVKVTQSSRYLVKRTGEKVFLECVQDMDHENMFWYRQDPGLGLRLIYFSYDVKMKEKGDIPEGYSVSREKKERFSLILESASTNQTSMYLCASTDLGTRYEQYFGPGTRLTVT.

The rearrangement uses TRBV2 and TRBJ1-1; D is unresolved. The CDR3 loop spans 12 amino acids. Germline V lookup: CDR1 SNHLY, CDR2 FYNNEI. Trimming removed 7 bases from V and 1 base from J, with 7 bases in between. The CDR3 region has the DNA TGTGCCAGCACCCAACAGAACACTGAAGCTTTCTTT. Protein sequence: CASTQQNTEAFF.

V is TRBV7-9 and J is TRBJ2-7; TRBD1 agrees at 9 bases. The CDR3 is made up of 14 amino acids. CDR1 is SEHNR and CDR2 is FQNEAQ in the germline V gene (reference sequence). The V gene end was trimmed by 5 bases and the J gene end by 6 bases; junction bases not matched to a gene: 8. CDR3 amino acids: CASSAQGASGEQYF. The CDR3 DNA reads as TGTGCCAGCAGCGCACAGGGGGCGTCGGGCGAGCAGTACTTC.

The chain carries TRBV4-2 and TRBJ2-7; D remains unclear. Per germline, CDR1 LGHNA and CDR2 YNFKEQ. With 0 bases removed from V and 0 bases from J, the gap between germline ends came to 9 bases. The CDR3 length is 15 residues. CDR3 in amino acids: CASSQEAESSYEQYF. The CDR3 DNA sequence: TGTGCCAGCAGCCAAGAGGCGGAAAGCTCCTACGAGCAGTACTTC.

The table lists this clone with a few counts. The chain employs TRBV27 and TRBJ2-2; TRBD1 agrees at 10 bases. V lost 1 base and J lost 5; bases outside the gene matches: 4. CDR3 length equals 16 residues. Germline V gene lookup returns CDR1 MNHEY and CDR2 SMNVEV (reference sequence). CDR3 in amino acids: CASSLYGQGGTGELFF. CDR3 in DNA: TGTGCCAGCAGTTTATACGGACAGGGGGGGACCGGGGAGCTGTTTTTT.

This chain connects TRBV5-8 to TRBJ2-1, with 7 bases matching TRBD2. Losses at the gene ends were 0 bases for V and 7 bases for J; bases not matched to a gene: 7. The CDR3 consists of 15 residues. The germline CDR1 and CDR2 sequences are SGHTS and YDEGEE. For the CDR3, the DNA is TGTGCCAGCAGCTTGGCACCGGGAGGATTAAATGAGCAGTTCTTC. Translating it yields CASSLAPGGLNEQFF.

The CDR3 DNA follows: TGTGCCAGCAGTTTACCAGGGACCTACGAGCAGTACTTC. Its protein product is CASSLPGTYEQYF. J is TRBJ2-7 and V is TRBV28; maybe TRBD1 (5 bases). V lost 2 bases and J 2 bases, leaving 7 bases between the germline ends. Germline lookup yields CDR1 MDHEN and CDR2 SYDVKM. This CDR3 is built from 13 residues.

V and J are TRBV7-3 and TRBJ2-1; 7 nucleotides match TRBD1. The trim removed 5 bases at V and 8 bases at J, leaving 9 bases unmatched. Germline-derived CDR1 and CDR2 are SGHTA and FQGTGA. This CDR3 has 14 residues. The CDR3 loop is CASSPREGGDEQFF. The CDR3 region has the DNA TGTGCCAGCAGCCCCAGGGAAGGGGGCGATGAGCAGTTCTTC.